These 9 T cell receptor beta chains came from one sample sequenced in a study of Ad26.COV2.S vaccination and SARS-CoV-2 variants (dated by TCRdb to the early 2020s). The treatment or condition label here, explained by the study, means: over 15 received Ad26.COV2.S at low or high dose, single or two shots; five or six received placebo; per-sample allocation not given. For vaccine and placebo recipients, repertoires were sequenced using samples collected on day 63 after the first injection. Library creation used the immunoSEQ multiplex PCR assay. Drawn from immuneACCESS, this table holds only the in-frame rearrangements with V and J called that TCRdb kept. Clones are partly lost; checked studies trace under half to an unresolved V gene and leave the rest unexplained. The sample has 440,000 or so clones on record, 90% of them singletons. The ten most abundant clones make up approximately 4.3% of the sample.

Sequenced material: peripheral blood, taken in a trial of Ad26.COV2.S vaccine versus placebo. These receptors came from a person between 18 and 65 years old who received the Ad26.COV2.S COVID-19 vaccine or a placebo.

The count of this clone is one. The J gene is TRBJ1-3, the V gene TRBV23-1; 8 bases match TRBD1. TRBV23-1 is given ORF status, its function remaining uncertain. V gave up 5 bases and J gave up 10 bases; unmatched junction bases: 19. The CDR3 runs to 17 residues. The CDR3, as DNA: TGCGCCAGCAGTTTCGACAGGGGACCCTTCCGCCTTCGAACCATATATTTT. It encodes CASSFDRGPFRLRTIYF.

The rearrangement links TRBV11-1 to TRBJ2-7; D remains ambiguous. The CDR3 totals 14 residues. V was clipped by 1 base and J by 6 bases, with 13 bases between them. CDR1 and CDR2 from the germline V gene are SGHAT and FQDESV (reference sequence). CDR3 nucleotides: TGTGCCAGCAGCTTAGGGCCCGGGCGAGGCGAGCAGTACTTC. It yields the protein CASSLGPGRGEQYF.

This rearrangement joins TRBV27 to TRBJ2-5, with 8 bases matching TRBD1. The CDR3 runs 14 residues. V lost 5 bases and J lost 4; bases outside the gene matches: 6. Germline V gene lookup returns CDR1 MNHEY and CDR2 SMNVEV (reference sequence). The CDR3 region is CASSVGTGGETQYF. The CDR3 nucleotides are TGTGCCAGCAGTGTAGGGACAGGTGGAGAGACCCAGTACTTC.

A note on this clone: The germline gene is not matched at one end of the junction; a read error may be the cause. The genes are TRBV4-3 and TRBJ2-7, with D hard to call. Per the germline V gene, CDR1 is LGHNA and CDR2 is YSLEER. The CDR3 extends over 13 amino acids. DNA for the CDR3: TGCACCAGCAGCCAAGCGAGAGGCTACGAGCAGTACTTC. It yields the protein CTSSQARGYEQYF.

The CDR3 loop is CASSLTSGMGNEQFF. In DNA form, the CDR3 reads TGTGCCAGCAGCTTAACTAGCGGGATGGGGAATGAGCAGTTCTTC. The chain recombines TRBV7-3 with TRBJ2-1; 8 nucleotides agree with TRBD2. J lost 7 bases, V lost 0 bases, and 5 bases had no gene match. CDR3 length: 15 residues. CDR1 is SGHTA, CDR2 FQGTGA, per germline.

The chain employs TRBV6-5 and TRBJ2-7; the match to TRBD2 covers 7 bases. This CDR3 has 13 residues. CDR1 MNHEY and CDR2 SVGAGI come from the germline V gene. Trimming at V came to 10 bases and at J to 2 bases, leaving 8 bases not matched to a gene. The CDR3 DNA reads as TGTGCCACCGGCCGGGCGGGAGCCTACGAGCAGTACTTC. Amino acid sequence: CATGRAGAYEQYF.

The chain is built from TRBV6-2 or TRBV6-3 and TRBJ2-7, with 7 bases identical to TRBD2. CDR1 MNHEY and CDR2 SVGEGT come from the germline V gene. This CDR3 is built from 15 residues. With 2 bases clipped from V and 4 bases from J, the junction kept 8 bases outside the gene matches. CDR3 nucleotides: TGTGCCAGCAGTTACGGTTTGGGAGGGCCGTACGAGCAGTACTTC. Protein sequence: CASSYGLGGPYEQYF.

V gene TRBV5-5 combines with J gene TRBJ2-3; 11 nucleotides match TRBD2. Germline CDR1 and CDR2: SGHKS and YYEKEE (reference sequence). Germline trimming cut 0 bases from V and 2 bases from J; bases unmatched to any gene: 2. The CDR3 is 16 residues long. CDR3 DNA: TGTGCCAGCAGCTTGGTAGCGGGAGGGTCCACAGATACGCAGTATTTT. Its protein product is CASSLVAGGSTDTQYF.

The V gene is TRBV7-9, the J gene TRBJ1-5; D not certain. Trimming cost V 2 bases and J 6 bases, with 11 bases left between them. Germline assignment: CDR1 SEHNR and CDR2 FQNEAQ (reference sequence). The CDR3 loop spans 14 amino acids. In DNA, the CDR3 is TGTGCCAGCAGCTTACTCGGGCCCGGTCAGCCCCAGCATTTT. Amino acid sequence: CASSLLGPGQPQHF.